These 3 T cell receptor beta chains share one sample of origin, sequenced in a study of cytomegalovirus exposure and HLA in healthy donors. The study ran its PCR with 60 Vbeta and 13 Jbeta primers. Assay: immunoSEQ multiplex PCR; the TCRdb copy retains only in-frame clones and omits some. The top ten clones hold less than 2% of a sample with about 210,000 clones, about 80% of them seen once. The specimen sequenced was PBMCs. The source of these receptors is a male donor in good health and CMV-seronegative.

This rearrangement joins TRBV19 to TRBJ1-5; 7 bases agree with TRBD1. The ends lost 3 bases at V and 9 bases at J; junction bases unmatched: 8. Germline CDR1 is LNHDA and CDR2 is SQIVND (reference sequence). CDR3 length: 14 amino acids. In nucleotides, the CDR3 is TGTGCCAGTAGTATGGGCGAGGGGGCCGGGCCCCAGCATTTT. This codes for CASSMGEGAGPQHF.

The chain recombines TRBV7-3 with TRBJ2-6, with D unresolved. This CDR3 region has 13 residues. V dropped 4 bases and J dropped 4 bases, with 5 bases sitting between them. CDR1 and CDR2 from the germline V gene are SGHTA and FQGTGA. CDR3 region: CASSSQGANVLTF. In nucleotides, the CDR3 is TGTGCCAGCAGCTCCCAGGGGGCCAACGTCCTGACTTTC.

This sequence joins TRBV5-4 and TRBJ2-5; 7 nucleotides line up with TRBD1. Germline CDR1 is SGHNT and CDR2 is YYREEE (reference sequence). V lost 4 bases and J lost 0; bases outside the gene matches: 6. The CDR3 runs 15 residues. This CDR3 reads CASSRGTAYQETQYF. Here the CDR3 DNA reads TGTGCCAGCAGCCGTGGGACAGCGTACCAAGAGACCCAGTACTTC.